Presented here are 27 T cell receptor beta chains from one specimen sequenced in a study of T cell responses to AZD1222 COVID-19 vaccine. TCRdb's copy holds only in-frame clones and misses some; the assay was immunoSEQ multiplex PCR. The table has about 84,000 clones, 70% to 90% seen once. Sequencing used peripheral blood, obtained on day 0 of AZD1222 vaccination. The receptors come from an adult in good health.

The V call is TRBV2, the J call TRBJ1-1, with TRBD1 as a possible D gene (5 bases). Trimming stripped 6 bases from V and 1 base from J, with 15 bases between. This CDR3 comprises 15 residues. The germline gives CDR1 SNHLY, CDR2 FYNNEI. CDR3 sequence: CASSGWDGANTEAFF. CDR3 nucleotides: TGTGCCAGCAGCGGGTGGGACGGGGCGAACACTGAAGCTTTCTTT.

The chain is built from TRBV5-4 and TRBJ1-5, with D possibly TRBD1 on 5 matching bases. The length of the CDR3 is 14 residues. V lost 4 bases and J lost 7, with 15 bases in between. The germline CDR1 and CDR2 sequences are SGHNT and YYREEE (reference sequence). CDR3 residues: CASSIQGDGQPQHF. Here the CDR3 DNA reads TGTGCCAGCAGCATACAAGGGGACGGGCAGCCCCAGCATTTT.

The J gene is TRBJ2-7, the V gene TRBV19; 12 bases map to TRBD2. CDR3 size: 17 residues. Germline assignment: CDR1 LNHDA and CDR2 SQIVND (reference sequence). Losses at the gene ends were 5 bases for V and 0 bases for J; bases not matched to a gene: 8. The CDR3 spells CASSAGTSGLSSYEQYF. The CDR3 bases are TGTGCCAGTAGTGCCGGGACTAGCGGGCTCTCCTCCTACGAGCAGTACTTC.

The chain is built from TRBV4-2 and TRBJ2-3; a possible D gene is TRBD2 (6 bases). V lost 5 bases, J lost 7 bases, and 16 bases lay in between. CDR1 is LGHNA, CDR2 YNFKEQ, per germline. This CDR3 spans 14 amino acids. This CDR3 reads CASSTTNGGNTQYF. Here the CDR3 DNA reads TGTGCCAGCAGCACAACCAACGGGGGTAATACGCAGTATTTT.

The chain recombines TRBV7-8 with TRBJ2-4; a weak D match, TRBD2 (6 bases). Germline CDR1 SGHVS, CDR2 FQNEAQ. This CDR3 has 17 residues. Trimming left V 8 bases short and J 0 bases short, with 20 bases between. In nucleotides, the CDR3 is TGTGCCAGCTCAGGTTGGGGGACTGACCTAGCCAAAAACATTCAGTACTTC. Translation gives CASSGWGTDLAKNIQYF.

The CDR3 DNA reads TGTGCCAGCAGTCGGGAGCGGACTAACTATGGCTACACCTTC. This encodes CASSRERTNYGYTF. The chain employs TRBV6-5 and TRBJ1-2; D is unclear. The CDR3 is made up of 14 amino acids. The germline gives CDR1 MNHEY, CDR2 SVGAGI. Trimming cost V 5 bases and J 0 bases, with 10 bases left between them.

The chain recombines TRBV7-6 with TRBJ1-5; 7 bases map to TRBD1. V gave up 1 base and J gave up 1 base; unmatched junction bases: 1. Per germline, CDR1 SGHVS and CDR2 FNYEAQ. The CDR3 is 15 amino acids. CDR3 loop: CASSLGGQSNQPQHF. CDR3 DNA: TGTGCCAGCAGCTTAGGGGGACAGAGCAATCAGCCCCAGCATTTT.

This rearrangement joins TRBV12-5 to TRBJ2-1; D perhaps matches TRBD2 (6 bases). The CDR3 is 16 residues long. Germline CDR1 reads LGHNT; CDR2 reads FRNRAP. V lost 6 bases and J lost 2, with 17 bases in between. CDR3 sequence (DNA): TGTGCTAGTGGCCGGGGGTTGGGGATGACCTACAATGAGCAGTTCTTC. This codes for CASGRGLGMTYNEQFF.

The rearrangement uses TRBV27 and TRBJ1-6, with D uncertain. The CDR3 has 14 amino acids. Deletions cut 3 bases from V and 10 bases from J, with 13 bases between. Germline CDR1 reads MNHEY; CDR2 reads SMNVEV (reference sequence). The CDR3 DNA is TGTGCCAGCAGTTTTCTGGGTCAAGCCTCACCCCTCCACTTT. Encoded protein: CASSFLGQASPLHF.

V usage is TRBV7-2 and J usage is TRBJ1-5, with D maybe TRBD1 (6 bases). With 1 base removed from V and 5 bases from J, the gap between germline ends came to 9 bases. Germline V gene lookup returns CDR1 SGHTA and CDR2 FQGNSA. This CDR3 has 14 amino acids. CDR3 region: CASSLVQGYQPQHF. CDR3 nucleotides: TGTGCCAGCAGCTTAGTGCAGGGGTATCAGCCCCAGCATTTT. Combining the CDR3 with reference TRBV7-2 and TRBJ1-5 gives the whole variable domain GAGVSQSPSNKVTEKGKDVELRCDPISGHTALYWYRQSLGQGLEFLIYFQGNSAPDKSGLPSDRFSAERTGGSVSTLTIQRTQQEDSAVYLCASSLVQGYQPQHFGDGTRLSIL.

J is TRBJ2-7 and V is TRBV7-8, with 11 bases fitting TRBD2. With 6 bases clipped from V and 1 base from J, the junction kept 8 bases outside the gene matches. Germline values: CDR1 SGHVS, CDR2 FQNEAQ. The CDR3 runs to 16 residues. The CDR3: CASRRGLADDSYEQYF. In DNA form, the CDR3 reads TGTGCCAGCAGACGGGGACTAGCGGACGATTCCTACGAGCAGTACTTC.

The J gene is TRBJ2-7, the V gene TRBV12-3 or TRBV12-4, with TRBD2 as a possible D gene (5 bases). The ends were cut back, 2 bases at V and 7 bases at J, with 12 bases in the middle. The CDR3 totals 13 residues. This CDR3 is CASSLTRPGEQYF. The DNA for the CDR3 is TGTGCCAGCAGTTTAACCCGTCCGGGGGAGCAGTACTTC.

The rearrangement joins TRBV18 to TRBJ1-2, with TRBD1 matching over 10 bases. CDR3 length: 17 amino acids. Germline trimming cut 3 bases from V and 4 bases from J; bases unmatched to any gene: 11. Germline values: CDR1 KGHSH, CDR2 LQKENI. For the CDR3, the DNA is TGTGCCAGCTCACCGGGGACAGGGGACTATACCCGCTATGGCTACACCTTC. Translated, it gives CASSPGTGDYTRYGYTF.

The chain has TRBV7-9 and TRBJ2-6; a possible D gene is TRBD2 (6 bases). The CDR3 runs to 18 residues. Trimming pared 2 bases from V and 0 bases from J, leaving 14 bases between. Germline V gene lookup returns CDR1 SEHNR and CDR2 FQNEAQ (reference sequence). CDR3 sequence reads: CASSLIGTGSSGANVLTF. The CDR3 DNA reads TGTGCCAGCAGCTTAATCGGGACTGGGAGCTCTGGGGCCAACGTCCTGACTTTC.

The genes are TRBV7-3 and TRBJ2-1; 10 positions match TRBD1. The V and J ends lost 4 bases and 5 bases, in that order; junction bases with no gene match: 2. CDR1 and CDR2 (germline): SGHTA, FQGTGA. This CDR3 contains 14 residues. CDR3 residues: CASSSGQGHNEQFF. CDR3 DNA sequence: TGTGCCAGCAGCTCGGGACAGGGGCACAATGAGCAGTTCTTC.

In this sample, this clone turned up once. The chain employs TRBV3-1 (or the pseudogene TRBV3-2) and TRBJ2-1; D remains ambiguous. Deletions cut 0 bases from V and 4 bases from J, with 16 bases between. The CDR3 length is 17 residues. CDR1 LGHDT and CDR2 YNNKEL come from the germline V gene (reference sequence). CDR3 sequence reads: CASSQDPMGFGYNEQFF. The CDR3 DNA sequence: TGTGCCAGCAGCCAAGACCCCATGGGGTTTGGTTACAATGAGCAGTTCTTC.

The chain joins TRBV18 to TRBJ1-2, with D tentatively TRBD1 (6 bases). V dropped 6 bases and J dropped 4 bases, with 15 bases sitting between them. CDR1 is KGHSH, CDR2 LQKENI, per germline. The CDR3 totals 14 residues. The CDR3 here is CASSTTGSGYGYTF. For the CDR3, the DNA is TGTGCCAGCTCGACTACAGGGTCGGGCTATGGCTACACCTTC. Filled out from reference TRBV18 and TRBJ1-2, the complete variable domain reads NAGVMQNPRHLVRRRGQEARLRCSPMKGHSHVYWYRQLPEEGLKFMVYLQKENIIDESGMPKERFSAEFPKEGPSILRIQQVVRGDSAAYFCASSTTGSGYGYTFGSGTRLTVV.

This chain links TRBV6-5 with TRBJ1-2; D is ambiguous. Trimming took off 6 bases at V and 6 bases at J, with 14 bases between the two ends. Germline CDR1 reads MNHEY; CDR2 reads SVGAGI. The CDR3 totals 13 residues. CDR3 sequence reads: CASRPTTGNGYTF. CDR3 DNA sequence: TGTGCCAGCAGACCAACGACGGGGAATGGCTACACCTTC.

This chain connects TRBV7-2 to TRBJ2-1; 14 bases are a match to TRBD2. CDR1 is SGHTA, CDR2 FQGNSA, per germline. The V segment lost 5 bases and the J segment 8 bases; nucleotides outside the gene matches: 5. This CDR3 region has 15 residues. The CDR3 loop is CASSPGLAGAYEQFF. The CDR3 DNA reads TGTGCCAGCAGCCCGGGACTAGCGGGAGCCTATGAGCAGTTCTTC.

The CDR3, as DNA: TGCAGCGTTGCCTTACTAGCGGGAGTTGCTGGGGCCAACGTCCTGACTTTC. It is translated as CSVALLAGVAGANVLTF. J is TRBJ2-6 and V is TRBV29-1; TRBD2 matches 11 bases. Germline V gene data show CDR1 as SQVTM and CDR2 as ANQGSEA. Trimming took 4 bases from V and 2 from J; bases not matched to a gene: 7. This CDR3 spans 17 amino acids.

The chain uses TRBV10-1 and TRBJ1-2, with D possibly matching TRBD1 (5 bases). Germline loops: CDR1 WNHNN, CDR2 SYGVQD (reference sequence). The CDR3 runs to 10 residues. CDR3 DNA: TGCGCTAAAAGGGGCTATGGCTACACCTTC. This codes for CAKRGYGYTF.

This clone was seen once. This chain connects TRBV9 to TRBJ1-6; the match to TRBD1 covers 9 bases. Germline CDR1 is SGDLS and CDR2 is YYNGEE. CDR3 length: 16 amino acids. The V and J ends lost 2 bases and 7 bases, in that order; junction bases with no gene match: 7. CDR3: CASSVGTGTENSPLHF. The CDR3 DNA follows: TGTGCCAGCAGCGTTGGGACAGGGACGGAAAATTCACCCCTCCACTTT. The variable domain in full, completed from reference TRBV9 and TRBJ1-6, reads DSGVTQTPKHLITATGQRVTLRCSPRSGDLSVYWYQQSLDQGLQFLIQYYNGEERAKGNILERFSAQQFPDLHSELNLSSLELGDSALYFCASSVGTGTENSPLHFGNGTRLTVT.

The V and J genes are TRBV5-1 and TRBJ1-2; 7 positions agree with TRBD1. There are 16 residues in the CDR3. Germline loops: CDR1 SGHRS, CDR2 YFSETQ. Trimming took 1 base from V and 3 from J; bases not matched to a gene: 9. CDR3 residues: CASSLSGGPGYYGYTF. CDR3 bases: TGCGCCAGCAGCTTGTCAGGGGGGCCTGGCTACTATGGCTACACCTTC.

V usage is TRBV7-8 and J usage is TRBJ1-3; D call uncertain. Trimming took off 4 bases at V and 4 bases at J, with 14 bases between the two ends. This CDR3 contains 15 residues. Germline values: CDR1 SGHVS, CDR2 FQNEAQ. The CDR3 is CASSSGSPEGNTIYF. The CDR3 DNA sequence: TGTGCCAGCAGCTCTGGATCTCCGGAGGGAAACACCATATATTTT.

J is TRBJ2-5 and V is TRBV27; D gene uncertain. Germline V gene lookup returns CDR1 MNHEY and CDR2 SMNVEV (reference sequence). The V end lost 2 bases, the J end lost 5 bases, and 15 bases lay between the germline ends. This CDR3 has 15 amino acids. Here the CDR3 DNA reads TGTGCCAGCAGTTTAGGAAGAACCTCCGGCGAGACCCAGTACTTC. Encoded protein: CASSLGRTSGETQYF.

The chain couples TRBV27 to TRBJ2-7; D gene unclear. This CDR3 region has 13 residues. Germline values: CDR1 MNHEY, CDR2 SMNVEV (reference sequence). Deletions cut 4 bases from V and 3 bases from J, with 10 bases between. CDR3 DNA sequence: TGTGCCAGCAGTTACTCGGCAGGCTACGAGCAGTACTTC. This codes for CASSYSAGYEQYF.

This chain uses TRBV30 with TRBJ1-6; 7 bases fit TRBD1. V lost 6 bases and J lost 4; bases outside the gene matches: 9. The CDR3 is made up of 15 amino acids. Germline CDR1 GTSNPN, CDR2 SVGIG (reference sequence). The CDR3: CACTKPGQYNSPLHF. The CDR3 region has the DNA TGTGCCTGCACCAAACCGGGACAGTATAATTCACCCCTCCACTTT. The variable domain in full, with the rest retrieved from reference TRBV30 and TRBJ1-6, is SQTIHQWPATLVQPVGSPLSLECTVEGTSNPNLYWYRQAAGRGLQLLFYSVGIGQISSEVPQNLSASRPQDRQFILSSKKLLLSDSGFYLCACTKPGQYNSPLHFGNGTRLTVT.